Reported below is one T cell receptor beta chain. Its target is unknown. V gave up 3 bases and J gave up 2 bases; unmatched junction bases: 6. Germline CDR1 SGHRS, CDR2 YFSETQ. The CDR3 covers 15 residues. This entry belongs to a study of T cells after yellow fever vaccination. The wider study: When fractions had low cell numbers, they were prepared with SMART-Seq v4 Ultra Low Input.

A single record per CDR3 protein comes from TCRdb applying MiXCR to the 5' RACE reads. This table has 620,000 or so distinct CDR3 sequences, 9% to 15% appearing once. General observations from the study: Overall, a small share of clonotypes was seen in both CD4 and CD8 compartments. Contamination of FACS-sorted repertoires by abundant clonotypes from the bulk population could occur. Post-booster reappearance was seen for most primary-vaccination clones (around 96% CD4, 80% to 90% CD8).

Source: PBMCs, taken on the day of the yellow fever booster vaccination. The sequence derives from a man younger than 40 who received the YFV17D yellow fever vaccine. This chain joins TRBV5-1 and TRBJ2-5; 8 bases align to TRBD1. In DNA form, the CDR3 reads TGCGCCAGCAGCTGGAGGACAGGGAATCAAGAGACCCAGTACTTC. Amino acids: CASSWRTGNQETQYF. Full variable domain (rest looked up from reference TRBV5-1 and TRBJ2-5): KAGVTQTPRYLIKTRGQQVTLSCSPISGHRSVSWYQQTPGQGLQFLFEYFSETQRNKGNFPGRFSGRQFSNSRSEMNVSTLELGDSALYLCASSWRTGNQETQYFGPGTRLLVL.